This TCR beta chain emerged from a study of cytomegalovirus exposure and HLA in healthy donors. The V and J ends lost 4 bases and 7 bases respectively, with 12 bases between them. This CDR3 has 12 amino acids. In germline, CDR1 is SGHNT, CDR2 YYREEE (reference sequence). The PCR made use of 60 Vbeta and 13 Jbeta primers. The table came from immunoSEQ multiplex PCR; TCRdb's copy has only in-frame clones and leaves some out. The top ten hold 4% of the sample, which has under 150,000 clones, about 80% seen once. Sequencing input: PBMCs. The chain carries TRBV5-4 and TRBJ2-7, with D perhaps TRBD1 (6 bases). This clonotype was obtained from a woman aged 40 to 55 in good health and CMV-seronegative. For the CDR3, the DNA is TGTGCCAGCAGCAATTCAGGGGTAGAGCAGTACTTC. It codes for CASSNSGVEQYF.